Sequencing of this T cell receptor beta chain was carried out in a study of T cell responses to AZD1222 COVID-19 vaccine. The wider study: Pooling covered second doses at about 4 or about 12 weeks.

Study results and limitations: Seropositive at baseline were only a handful of AZD1222 recipients. Two AZD1222 administrations were followed by greater Spike-specific TCR breadth and depth. Repertoire collection took place solely once the T cell response had peaked.

A word on this clone: The antigen remains undetermined.

Trimming took off 4 bases at V and 4 bases at J, with 16 bases between the two ends. This CDR3 contains 15 residues. Per the germline V gene, CDR1 is MNHEY and CDR2 is SVGEGT. Assay used: immunoSEQ multiplex PCR; TCRdb lists only in-frame clones, some missing. Among tens of thousands of clones, 70% to 90% were seen once, and the ten largest hold about an eighth. Specimen: peripheral blood, collected on day 0 of AZD1222 vaccination. The gene calls are TRBV6-2 or TRBV6-3 and TRBJ1-2, with TRBD1 as a possible D gene (5 bases). The receptor was isolated from an adult in good health. CDR3 DNA sequence: TGTGCCAGCAGTTCATTCGCCGGGACGGGCTATGGCTACACCTTC. Amino acid sequence: CASSSFAGTGYGYTF.